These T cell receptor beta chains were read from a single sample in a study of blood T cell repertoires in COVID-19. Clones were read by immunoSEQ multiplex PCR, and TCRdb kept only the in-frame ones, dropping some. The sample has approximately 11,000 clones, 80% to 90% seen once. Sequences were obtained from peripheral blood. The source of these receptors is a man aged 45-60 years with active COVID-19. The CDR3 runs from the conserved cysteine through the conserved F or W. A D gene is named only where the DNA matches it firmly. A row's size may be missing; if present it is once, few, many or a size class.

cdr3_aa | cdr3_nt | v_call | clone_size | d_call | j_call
CASSFAASSSYNEQFF | TGTGCCAGCAGCTTCGCGGCTAGCAGTTCCTACAATGAGCAGTTCTTC | TRBV7-2 | - | - | TRBJ2-1
CASSLSGRAPYEQYF | TGTGCCAGCAGTTTGAGTGGGAGGGCTCCCTACGAGCAGTACTTC | TRBV27 | - | TRBD2 | TRBJ2-7
CASTGTSGRVVFF | TGTGCCAGCACCGGGACTAGCGGAAGAGTCGTCTTCTTC | TRBV2 | - | TRBD2 | TRBJ2-1
CASSSRASGPTDEQYF | TGTGCCAGCAGCTCAAGGGCAAGCGGACCTACGGACGAGCAGTACTTC | TRBV7-9 | - | - | TRBJ2-7
CASGIAGEGFNEQFF | TGTGCCAGCGGAATAGCGGGAGAAGGGTTCAATGAGCAGTTCTTC | TRBV27 | - | TRBD2 | TRBJ2-1
CASTSTGVSPLHF | TGTGCCAGCACCTCGACAGGCGTCTCACCCCTCCACTTT | TRBV27 | few | - | TRBJ1-6
CATIPSGQGSSGELFF | TGTGCCACCATCCCAAGTGGACAGGGGAGCTCCGGGGAGCTGTTTTTT | TRBV7-9 | few | TRBD1 | TRBJ2-2
CASSVAVAGETQYF | TGTGCCAGCAGCGTAGCAGTAGCCGGAGAGACCCAGTACTTC | TRBV9 | - | - | TRBJ2-5
CASSEARWGANQPQHF | TGTGCCAGCAGTGAAGCGCGGTGGGGAGCCAATCAGCCCCAGCATTTT | TRBV2 | once | - | TRBJ1-5
CASSYDASSGEQYF | TGTGCCAGCAGCTACGACGCTAGCTCCGGCGAGCAGTACTTC | TRBV7-9 | - | - | TRBJ2-7
CSASGLAGLSSYNEQFF | TGCAGTGCTAGTGGACTAGCGGGACTGAGCTCCTACAATGAGCAGTTCTTC | TRBV20-1 | - | TRBD2 | TRBJ2-1
CASSQVRLADNEQFF | TGCGCCAGCAGCCAAGTACGACTAGCGGACAATGAGCAGTTCTTC | TRBV4-1 | - | TRBD2 | TRBJ2-1
CASSDLAGVGNEQFF | TGTGCCAGCAGTGATCTAGCGGGAGTTGGGAATGAGCAGTTCTTC | TRBV2 | - | TRBD2 | TRBJ2-1
CASSIQGFSNQPQHF | TGTGCCAGTAGTATACAGGGTTTTAGCAATCAGCCCCAGCATTTT | TRBV19 | - | - | TRBJ1-5
CTSSQAASGAYNEQFF | TGCACCAGCAGCCAAGCCGCTAGCGGAGCCTACAATGAGCAGTTCTTC | TRBV1 | - | - | TRBJ2-1
CASSLAGLAGVVTGELFF | TGTGCCAGCAGCTTAGCTGGACTAGCGGGAGTGGTTACCGGGGAGCTGTTTTTT | TRBV7-6 | - | TRBD2 | TRBJ2-2
CASTNIRRNTEAFF | TGCGCCAGTACCAACATCCGGAGGAACACTGAAGCTTTCTTT | TRBV10-2 | - | - | TRBJ1-1
CASSPSGDSSTDTQYF | TGTGCCAGCAGCCCTAGCGGGGATTCTAGCACAGATACGCAGTATTTT | TRBV11-3 | - | TRBD2 | TRBJ2-3
CASSPTGTATYEQYF | TGTGCCAGCAGCCCAACCGGGACAGCTACCTACGAGCAGTACTTC | TRBV5-4 | - | TRBD1 | TRBJ2-7
CASSLWSREETQYF | TGTGCCAGCAGTTTATGGTCCAGGGAAGAGACCCAGTACTTC | TRBV28 | medium-sized | - | TRBJ2-5
CASSPGQGNQPQHF | TGTGCCAGCAGTCCAGGGCAGGGCAATCAGCCCCAGCATTTT | TRBV2 | - | - | TRBJ1-5
CASSLVAGSYYNEQFF | TGTGCCAGCAGTTTAGTAGCGGGAAGCTACTACAATGAGCAGTTCTTC | TRBV27 | few | TRBD2 | TRBJ2-1
CAWSLDSSYEQYF | TGTGCCTGGAGTCTTGACAGCTCCTACGAGCAGTACTTC | TRBV30 | - | - | TRBJ2-7
CSVEQGNGELFF | TGCAGCGTTGAACAGGGTAACGGGGAGCTGTTTTTT | TRBV29-1 | once | - | TRBJ2-2
CASSLKSPSGGLHQPQHF | TGTGCCAGCAGCTTAAAAAGTCCAAGCGGTGGTTTACATCAGCCCCAGCATTTT | TRBV7-7 | once | - | TRBJ1-5
CAWSVTLAGAGEQYF | TGTGCCTGGAGTGTGACGCTAGCGGGAGCGGGCGAGCAGTACTTC | TRBV30 | - | TRBD2 | TRBJ2-7
CASSLGGHHYEQYF | TGTGCCAGCAGCTTAGGGGGACACCACTACGAGCAGTACTTC | TRBV7-9 | - | - | TRBJ2-7
CASSEAPMTGNGYTF | TGTGCCAGCAGTGAAGCACCCATGACAGGGAACGGCTACACCTTC | TRBV6-1 | - | TRBD1 | TRBJ1-2
CAIRGGTSGIAYEQYF | TGTGCCATCAGGGGGGGGACTAGCGGGATTGCCTACGAGCAGTACTTC | TRBV10-3 | - | TRBD2 | TRBJ2-7
CASSPGSGSSADTQYF | TGTGCCAGCAGCCCCGGAAGCGGGAGCTCTGCAGATACGCAGTATTTT | TRBV7-3 | few | TRBD2 | TRBJ2-3
CASSLGTGGHNEQFF | TGTGCCAGTAGTTTAGGGACAGGGGGTCACAATGAGCAGTTCTTC | TRBV19 | - | TRBD1 | TRBJ2-1
CASSLSLDRTFSYEQYF | TGTGCCAGCAGTTTATCCCTCGACAGGACCTTCTCCTACGAGCAGTACTTC | TRBV28 | - | - | TRBJ2-7
CASSQARLGARDTEAFF | TGCGCCAGCAGCCAAGCCCGATTGGGGGCGCGGGACACTGAAGCTTTCTTT | TRBV4-1 | - | - | TRBJ1-1
CASNDRDSLYEQYF | TGTGCCAGCAACGACCGGGACAGCCTTTACGAGCAGTACTTC | TRBV7-8 | - | TRBD1 | TRBJ2-7
CASSASGNSNQPQHF | TGTGCCAGCAGCGCGTCAGGCAATAGCAATCAGCCCCAGCATTTT | TRBV9 | few | - | TRBJ1-5
CASSLRAGYQETQYF | TGTGCCAGCAGTTTGAGGGCGGGGTACCAAGAGACCCAGTACTTC | TRBV28 | - | - | TRBJ2-5
CASSKYRDWGTYEQYF | TGCGCCAGCAGCAAATACCGGGACTGGGGGACCTACGAGCAGTACTTC | TRBV5-1 | - | - | TRBJ2-7
CASSAGTGYEQYF | TGTGCCAGCAGTGCTGGGACAGGCTACGAGCAGTACTTC | TRBV12-3/TRBV12-4 | few | TRBD1 | TRBJ2-7
CASSSIPEDNEQFF | TGTGCCAGCAGCTCAATCCCGGAGGACAATGAGCAGTTCTTC | TRBV28 | - | - | TRBJ2-1
CASKLQGMWEQYF | TGTGCCAGCAAATTACAGGGGATGTGGGAGCAGTACTTC | TRBV28 | - | TRBD1 | TRBJ2-7
CASGTGGTGELFF | TGTGCCAGCGGGACAGGGGGCACCGGGGAGCTGTTTTTT | TRBV6-5 | - | TRBD1 | TRBJ2-2
CAISVQTGSSYGYTF | TGTGCCATCTCCGTTCAGACAGGGTCCAGCTATGGCTACACCTTC | TRBV7-9 | - | TRBD1 | TRBJ1-2
CASSLVEQINEKLFF | TGTGCCAGCAGCTTAGTGGAACAGATTAATGAAAAACTGTTTTTT | TRBV11-2 | once | - | TRBJ1-4
CASSVGLAGEEQFF | TGTGCCAGCAGCGTGGGACTAGCGGGAGAAGAGCAGTTCTTC | TRBV9 | once | TRBD2 | TRBJ2-1
CASSFVAGTDTQYF | TGTGCCAGCAGTTTTGTAGCGGGAACAGATACGCAGTATTTT | TRBV28 | - | TRBD2 | TRBJ2-3
CAISGLVGGEQYF | TGTGCCATCAGTGGATTAGTCGGGGGCGAGCAGTACTTC | TRBV10-3 | - | - | TRBJ2-7
CAWSRGREVIYEQFF | TGTGCCTGGAGTAGAGGGCGGGAAGTTATCTATGAGCAGTTCTTC | TRBV30 | - | - | TRBJ2-1
CASSFTTAGEQYF | TGTGCCAGCAGTTTTACGACGGCGGGAGAGCAGTACTTC | TRBV27 | large | - | TRBJ2-7
CASSESRLYGYTF | TGTGCCAGCAGTGAATCCCGACTCTATGGCTACACCTTC | TRBV6-1 | once | - | TRBJ1-2
CASGGGLLTEAFF | TGCGCCAGCGGGGGGGGATTACTCACTGAAGCTTTCTTT | TRBV4-1 | - | - | TRBJ1-1
CASSLPRDRHLGQPQHF | TGTGCCAGCAGTTTACCCCGGGACAGGCATTTGGGTCAGCCCCAGCATTTT | TRBV28 | - | TRBD1 | TRBJ1-5
CASSQEPTGGGFEQYF | TGCGCCAGCAGCCAGGAGCCAACAGGGGGAGGTTTCGAGCAGTACTTC | TRBV4-1 | - | TRBD1 | TRBJ2-7
CASSLDWRASYEQYF | TGTGCCAGCAGCTTAGATTGGAGGGCCTCCTACGAGCAGTACTTC | TRBV7-2 | few | - | TRBJ2-7
CASGQGVGGTGELFF | TGTGCCAGCGGACAGGGGGTGGGTGGCACCGGGGAGCTGTTTTTT | TRBV27 | - | TRBD1 | TRBJ2-2